Listed below are T cell receptor beta chains from one sample, sequenced in a study of shared clonotypes between healthy human individuals. Profiled with immunoSEQ multiplex PCR; TCRdb holds only in-frame clones, not every one. The repertoire holds roughly 700,000 clones, with about 74% as singletons. Sequencing input: memory CD4+ T cells sorted from blood. All receptors derive from a woman in her thirties in good health. The CDR3 runs from the conserved cysteine through the conserved F or W.

v_call	j_call	cdr3_aa
TRBV13	TRBJ1-1	CASSGGTGAMGTEAFF
TRBV6-5	TRBJ1-4	CASRKTGQLNEKLFF
TRBV28	TRBJ2-7	CASSKGLAGSYEQYF
TRBV10-3	TRBJ2-3	CAISGGLAGGTDTQYF
TRBV5-1	TRBJ1-2	CASSSQGENYGYTF
TRBV6-5	TRBJ1-5	CASSPRFGDGEPQHF
TRBV5-5	TRBJ2-7	CASSFQASYEQYF
TRBV5-1	TRBJ2-1	CASSLASGGYNEQFF
TRBV9	TRBJ1-3	CASSLGGASSGNTIYF
TRBV2	TRBJ2-7	CATKLQQGYEQYF
TRBV7-9	TRBJ2-6	CASSLAAGKGANVLTF
TRBV6-6	TRBJ1-5	CASSYPDSFNQPQHF
TRBV5-1	TRBJ1-2	CASSSGRDRGANYGYTF
TRBV6-5	TRBJ2-1	CASSPGGSDEQFF
TRBV28	TRBJ2-7	CASSLAGGSYEQYF
TRBV6-1	TRBJ1-1	CASSELRGDTEAFF
TRBV27	TRBJ1-5	CASAPDTLYSNQPQHF
TRBV27	TRBJ1-4	CASSSTVTNEKLFF
TRBV9	TRBJ2-2	CASSVGIETTGELFF
TRBV10-3	TRBJ1-2	CAISDWDRGYGGYTF
TRBV15	TRBJ2-1	CATSRAGSLYNEQFF